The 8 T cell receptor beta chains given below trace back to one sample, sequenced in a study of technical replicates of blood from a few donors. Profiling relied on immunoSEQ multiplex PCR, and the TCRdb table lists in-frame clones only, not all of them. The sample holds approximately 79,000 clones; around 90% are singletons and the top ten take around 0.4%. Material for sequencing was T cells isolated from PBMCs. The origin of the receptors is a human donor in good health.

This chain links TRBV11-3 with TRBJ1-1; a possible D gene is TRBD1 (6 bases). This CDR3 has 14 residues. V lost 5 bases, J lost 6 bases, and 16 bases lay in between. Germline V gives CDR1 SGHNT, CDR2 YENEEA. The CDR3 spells CASSEDNREPEAFF. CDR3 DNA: TGTGCCAGCAGCGAGGACAACAGGGAACCTGAAGCTTTCTTT.

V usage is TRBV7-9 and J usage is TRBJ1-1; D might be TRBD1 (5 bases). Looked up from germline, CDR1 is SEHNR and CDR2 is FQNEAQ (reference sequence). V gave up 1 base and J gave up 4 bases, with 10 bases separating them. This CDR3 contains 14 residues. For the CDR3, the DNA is TGTGCCAGCAGCTTAGGGGAGGGGAGCACTGAAGCTTTCTTT. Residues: CASSLGEGSTEAFF.

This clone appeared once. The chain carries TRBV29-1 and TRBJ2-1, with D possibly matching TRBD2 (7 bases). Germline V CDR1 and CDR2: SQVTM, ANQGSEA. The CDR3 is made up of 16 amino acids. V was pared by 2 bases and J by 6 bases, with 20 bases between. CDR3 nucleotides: TGCAGCGTTGAAAGGGGGGAGCCTAGCGGCCTCAATGAGCAGTTCTTC. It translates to CSVERGEPSGLNEQFF.

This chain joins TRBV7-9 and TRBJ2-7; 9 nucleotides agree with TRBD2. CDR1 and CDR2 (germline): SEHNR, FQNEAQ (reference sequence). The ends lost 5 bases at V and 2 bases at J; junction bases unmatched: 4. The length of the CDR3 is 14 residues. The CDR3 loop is CASSQRGETYEQYF. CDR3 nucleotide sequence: TGTGCCAGCAGCCAGCGGGGGGAGACCTACGAGCAGTACTTC.

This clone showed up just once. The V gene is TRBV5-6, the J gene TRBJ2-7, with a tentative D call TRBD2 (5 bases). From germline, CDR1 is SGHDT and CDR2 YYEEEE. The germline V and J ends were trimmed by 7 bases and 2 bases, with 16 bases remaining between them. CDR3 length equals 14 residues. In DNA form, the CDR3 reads TGTGCCAGCCAGTTTTTGGAGGCCGCCTACGAGCAGTACTTC. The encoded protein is CASQFLEAAYEQYF.

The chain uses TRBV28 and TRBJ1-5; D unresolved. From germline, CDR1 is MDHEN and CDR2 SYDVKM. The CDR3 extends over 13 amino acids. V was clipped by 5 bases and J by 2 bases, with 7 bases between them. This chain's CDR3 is CASSPYGNQPQHF. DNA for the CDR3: TGTGCCAGCAGTCCCTATGGCAATCAGCCCCAGCATTTT.

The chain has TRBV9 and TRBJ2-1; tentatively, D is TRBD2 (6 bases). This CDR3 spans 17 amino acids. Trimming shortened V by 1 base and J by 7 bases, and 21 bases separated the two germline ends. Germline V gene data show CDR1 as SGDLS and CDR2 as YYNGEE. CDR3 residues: CASSVSGWDSPRNEQFF. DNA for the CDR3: TGTGCCAGCAGCGTAAGCGGCTGGGACTCCCCGCGGAATGAGCAGTTCTTC. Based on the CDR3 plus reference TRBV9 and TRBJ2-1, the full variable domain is DSGVTQTPKHLITATGQRVTLRCSPRSGDLSVYWYQQSLDQGLQFLIQYYNGEERAKGNILERFSAQQFPDLHSELNLSSLELGDSALYFCASSVSGWDSPRNEQFFGPGTRLTVL.

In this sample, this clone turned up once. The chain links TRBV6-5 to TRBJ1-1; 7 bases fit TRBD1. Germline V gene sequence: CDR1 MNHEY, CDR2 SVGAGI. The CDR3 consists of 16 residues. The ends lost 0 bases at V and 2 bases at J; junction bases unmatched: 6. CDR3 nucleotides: TGTGCCAGCAGTTACTCTTCTGGGACAGCTAACACTGAAGCTTTCTTT. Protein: CASSYSSGTANTEAFF.